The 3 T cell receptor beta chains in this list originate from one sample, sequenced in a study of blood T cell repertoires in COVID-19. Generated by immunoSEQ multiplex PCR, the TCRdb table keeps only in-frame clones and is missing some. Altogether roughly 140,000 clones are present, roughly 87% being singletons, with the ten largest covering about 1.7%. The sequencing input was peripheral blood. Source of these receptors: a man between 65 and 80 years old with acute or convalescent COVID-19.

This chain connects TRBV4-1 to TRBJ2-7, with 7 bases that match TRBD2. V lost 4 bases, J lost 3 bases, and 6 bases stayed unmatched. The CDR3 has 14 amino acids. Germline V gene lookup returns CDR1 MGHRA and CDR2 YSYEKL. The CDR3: CASSPRGGDYEQYF. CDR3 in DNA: TGCGCCAGCAGCCCGCGTGGGGGGGACTACGAGCAGTACTTC.

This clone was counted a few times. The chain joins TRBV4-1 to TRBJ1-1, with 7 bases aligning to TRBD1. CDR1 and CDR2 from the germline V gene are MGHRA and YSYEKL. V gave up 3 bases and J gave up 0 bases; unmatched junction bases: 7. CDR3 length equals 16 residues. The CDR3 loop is CASSQQVGQMNTEAFF. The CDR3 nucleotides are TGCGCCAGCAGCCAGCAAGTGGGACAGATGAACACTGAAGCTTTCTTT.

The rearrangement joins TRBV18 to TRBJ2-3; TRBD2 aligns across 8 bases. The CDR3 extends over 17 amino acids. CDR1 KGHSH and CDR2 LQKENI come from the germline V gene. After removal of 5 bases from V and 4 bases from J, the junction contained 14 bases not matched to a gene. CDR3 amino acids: CASSASPGLALADTQYF. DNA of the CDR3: TGTGCCAGCTCAGCTTCGCCCGGACTAGCTCTGGCAGATACGCAGTATTTT.